Presented here are 25 T cell receptor beta chains from one specimen sequenced in a study of T-cell memory formation after mild COVID-19. TCRdb independently ran MiXCR on the 5' RACE reads; one entry per CDR3 protein. This repertoire shows over 350,000 distinct CDR3 sequences, 20% to 25% found once; its top ten account for 7% to 9.5%. The sequenced sample was PBMCs or a T cell subset sorted from them (not recorded which). The receptors were gathered from an adult woman who had mild COVID-19 (a few samples of this study predate the infection). Cell type and time point are not known.

V gene TRBV6-2 or TRBV6-3 combines with J gene TRBJ2-5; D call uncertain. The CDR3 spans 14 residues. The ends were cut back, 0 bases at V and 1 base at J, with 6 bases in the middle. Germline V gives CDR1 MNHEY, CDR2 SVGEGT. The CDR3 DNA reads TGTGCCAGCAGTTACTCCCCAACCCAAGAGACCCAGTACTTC. It specifies CASSYSPTQETQYF.

This clonotype appeared once. This rearrangement joins TRBV7-9 to TRBJ2-5, with D uncertain. V shed 1 base and J shed 7 bases, with 7 bases lying between them. The CDR3 is 12 amino acids. CDR1 is SEHNR and CDR2 is FQNEAQ in the germline V gene (reference sequence). The CDR3: CASSLEIGTQYF. The DNA for the CDR3 is TGTGCCAGCAGCTTAGAGATCGGGACCCAGTACTTC.

The genes are TRBV14 and TRBJ2-7, with 11 bases identical to TRBD1. The junction had 7 bases not matched to a gene; V was cut back by 5 bases and J by 4 bases. The germline V gene has CDR1 SGHDN and CDR2 FVKESK. The CDR3 loop spans 15 amino acids. The CDR3 DNA follows: TGTGCCAGCAGCTCCCGAGGGACAGGGGGATACGAGCAGTACTTC. It specifies CASSSRGTGGYEQYF.

The V call is TRBV6-6, the J call TRBJ2-5, with D perhaps matching TRBD1 or TRBD2 (6 bases each). The germline V gene encodes CDR1 MNHNY and CDR2 SVGAGI (reference sequence). The CDR3 is 14 amino acids. The V gene lost 2 bases and the J gene lost 4 bases, with 11 bases spanning the gap. The CDR3 coding sequence is TGTGCCAGCAGTTACGAGGGGGGCCCAGAGACCCAGTACTTC. Translating it yields CASSYEGGPETQYF.

This clonotype was detected only a few times. This chain links TRBV7-9 with TRBJ2-1; 8 bases map to TRBD1. Germline loops: CDR1 SEHNR, CDR2 FQNEAQ (reference sequence). Trimming cost V 4 bases and J 3 bases; bases outside gene matches: 5. The CDR3 covers 15 residues. CDR3 sequence reads: CASSYSGQVYNEQFF. In DNA form, the CDR3 reads TGTGCCAGCAGCTATTCGGGACAGGTCTACAATGAGCAGTTCTTC.

The chain uses TRBV29-1 and TRBJ2-2; D gene ambiguous. CDR1 and CDR2 (germline): SQVTM, ANQGSEA. The germline V and J ends were trimmed by 6 bases and 0 bases, with 14 bases remaining between them. The CDR3 totals 15 residues. The CDR3 reads CSVENTEANTGELFF. CDR3 nucleotides: TGCAGCGTCGAAAATACAGAAGCGAACACCGGGGAGCTGTTTTTT.

The chain employs TRBV4-1 and TRBJ1-3, with 10 bases that match TRBD1. V dropped 1 base and J dropped 0; count of bases not matched to a gene: 9. Per germline, CDR1 MGHRA and CDR2 YSYEKL. The CDR3 covers 19 residues. The CDR3 here is CASSQVRGDRGPSGNTIYF. The CDR3 coding sequence is TGCGCCAGCAGCCAAGTTCGAGGGGACAGGGGCCCCTCTGGAAACACCATATATTTT.

This clonotype was observed a few times. J is TRBJ1-3 and V is TRBV18, with D unclear. Trimming took off 2 bases at V and 0 bases at J, with 5 bases between the two ends. CDR3 size: 14 residues. Per germline, CDR1 KGHSH and CDR2 LQKENI. CDR3 in amino acids: CASSPLPSGNTIYF. The CDR3 DNA follows: TGTGCCAGCTCACCATTACCCTCTGGAAACACCATATATTTT.

This clonotype was seen a handful of times. This rearrangement joins TRBV3-1 to TRBJ2-1, with D tentatively TRBD2 (5 bases). Germline lookup yields CDR1 LGHDT and CDR2 YNNKEL (reference sequence). The CDR3 covers 19 residues. Trimming stripped 0 bases from V and 4 bases from J, with 22 bases between. CDR3 protein: CASSQDIVSRAALYNEQFF. In DNA form, the CDR3 reads TGTGCCAGCAGCCAAGATATAGTATCGAGGGCCGCACTGTACAATGAGCAGTTCTTC.

The chain employs TRBV13 and TRBJ1-2, with TRBD1 identical over 7 bases. V gave up 3 bases and J gave up 3 bases; unmatched junction bases: 7. The CDR3 totals 15 residues. Looked up from germline, CDR1 is PRHDT and CDR2 is FYEKMQ (reference sequence). CDR3 coding DNA: TGTGCCAGCAGCTTCCGACCCGGGACAGACTATGGCTACACCTTC. Encoded protein: CASSFRPGTDYGYTF.

The rearrangement links TRBV5-1 to TRBJ2-5; 11 bases line up with TRBD2. The V and J ends lost 8 bases and 0 bases, in that order; junction bases with no gene match: 6. The CDR3 is made up of 15 amino acids. Germline V lookup: CDR1 SGHRS, CDR2 YFSETQ. The CDR3 loop is CASRPGLADQETQYF. Written as DNA, the CDR3 is TGCGCCAGTAGACCGGGACTAGCGGACCAAGAGACCCAGTACTTC.

This clonotype was recorded a few times. The J gene is TRBJ1-1, the V gene TRBV29-1; 7 nucleotides match TRBD1. This CDR3 region has 14 residues. V dropped 1 base and J dropped 1; count of bases not matched to a gene: 3. From germline, CDR1 is SQVTM and CDR2 ANQGSEA. The CDR3 protein is CSVEVGTANTEAFF. CDR3 nucleotides: TGCAGCGTTGAAGTGGGGACAGCGAACACTGAAGCTTTCTTT.

This clonotype was detected only a few times. The gene calls are TRBV7-2 and TRBJ2-7; D may be TRBD1 (6 bases). Germline CDR1 and CDR2: SGHTA and FQGNSA. This CDR3 has 15 amino acids. V was clipped by 1 base and J by 4 bases, with 14 bases between them. The CDR3 sequence is CASSLGMDSTYEQYF. CDR3 sequence (DNA): TGTGCCAGCAGCTTAGGGATGGACAGTACATACGAGCAGTACTTC.

This clonotype was counted only a few times. The rearrangement links TRBV7-2 to TRBJ2-3; D is undetermined. CDR1 is SGHTA, CDR2 FQGNSA, per germline. The CDR3 length is 13 residues. Trimming left V 3 bases short and J 3 bases short, with 7 bases between. The CDR3 protein is CASSFKWTDTQYF. The CDR3 DNA is TGTGCCAGCAGCTTTAAGTGGACAGATACGCAGTATTTT.

The chain combines TRBV7-9 with TRBJ2-7, with D perhaps matching TRBD1 (6 bases). The CDR3 spans 16 residues. Germline lookup yields CDR1 SEHNR and CDR2 FQNEAQ (reference sequence). Trimming left V 5 bases short and J 3 bases short, with 20 bases between. In DNA, the CDR3 is TGTGCCAGCAGCCCAACCCAGGGGTTCTTTTTCTACGAGCAGTACTTC. It codes for CASSPTQGFFFYEQYF.

This clonotype was recorded a few times. The chain employs TRBV19 and TRBJ1-2; weak D call: TRBD1 (6 bases). The CDR3 has 13 amino acids. Trimming left V 6 bases short and J 3 bases short, with 11 bases between. Germline V gives CDR1 LNHDA, CDR2 SQIVND (reference sequence). The CDR3 sequence: CASRQGKDYGYTF. In nucleotides, the CDR3 is TGTGCCAGTAGACAGGGTAAAGACTATGGCTACACCTTC. Supplemented by reference TRBV19 and TRBJ1-2, the full variable domain reads DGGITQSPKYLFRKEGQNVTLSCEQNLNHDAMYWYRQDPGQGLRLIYYSQIVNDFQKGDIAEGYSVSREKKESFPLTVTSAQKNPTAFYLCASRQGKDYGYTFGSGTRLTVV.

In this sample, this clonotype turned up a few times. The chain carries TRBV5-1 and TRBJ1-1; tentatively, D is TRBD1 (6 bases). CDR3 size: 13 residues. The V and J ends lost 4 bases and 4 bases respectively, with 11 bases between them. CDR1 and CDR2 from the germline V gene are SGHRS and YFSETQ. CDR3 amino acids: CASSQQGATEAFF. The CDR3 nucleotides read TGCGCCAGCAGCCAACAGGGCGCCACTGAAGCTTTCTTT.

The chain's CDR3 is CASSLEFGTGDTEAFF. CDR3 nucleotides: TGTGCCAGCAGCTTAGAGTTCGGGACAGGGGACACTGAAGCTTTCTTT. The chain has TRBV7-9 and TRBJ1-1, with 10 bases aligning to TRBD1. J gave up 3 bases and V 1 base, and 5 bases lay outside the gene matches. Germline-derived CDR1 and CDR2 are SEHNR and FQNEAQ (reference sequence). CDR3 length: 16 residues.

The rearrangement joins TRBV9 to TRBJ2-4; possibly TRBD2 for D (5 bases). Germline V gives CDR1 SGDLS, CDR2 YYNGEE. This CDR3 comprises 17 residues. V shed 0 bases and J shed 0 bases, with 13 bases lying between them. The CDR3 region is CASSVGIRDLAKNIQYF. The CDR3 nucleotides read TGTGCCAGCAGCGTAGGCATCCGGGATCTAGCCAAAAACATTCAGTACTTC.

The chain combines TRBV9 with TRBJ2-2; TRBD1 is a possible D gene (6 bases). The V gene's germline CDR1 is SGDLS and CDR2 YYNGEE. V lost 4 bases and J 4 bases, leaving 14 bases between the germline ends. The CDR3 has 15 amino acids. The CDR3 sequence: CASSYGTPGTGELFF. CDR3 coding DNA: TGTGCCAGCAGCTACGGGACACCAGGCACCGGGGAGCTGTTTTTT.

The sample holds a few counts of this clonotype. The chain links TRBV12-3 or TRBV12-4 to TRBJ2-3, with D tentatively TRBD1 (6 bases). The CDR3 runs to 15 residues. Trimming took off 5 bases at V and 0 bases at J, with 12 bases between the two ends. The CDR3 nucleotides are TGTGCCAGCAGTATGAGACAGGCTAGCACAGATACGCAGTATTTT. As protein: CASSMRQASTDTQYF.

The rearrangement links TRBV30 to TRBJ2-3; 8 positions match TRBD2. The CDR3 is 12 residues long. The V segment lost 1 base and the J segment 10 bases; nucleotides outside the gene matches: 4. The germline gives CDR1 GTSNPN, CDR2 SVGIG (reference sequence). CDR3 in DNA: TGTGCCTGGAGTGCGTCGGGACTAGCGCAGTATTTT. Translated: CAWSASGLAQYF.

This chain connects TRBV10-2 to TRBJ2-1, with TRBD1 matching 8 bases. This CDR3 contains 15 residues. The germline V gene has CDR1 WSHSY and CDR2 SAAADI. The junction had 2 bases not matched to a gene; V was cut back by 0 bases and J by 4 bases. The CDR3, as DNA: TGCGCCAGCAGTGAGTCGGGACAGGCTTACAATGAGCAGTTCTTC. Amino acid sequence: CASSESGQAYNEQFF.

Ten or more counts support this clonotype. The gene calls are TRBV6-5 and TRBJ2-7, with D unclear. This CDR3 spans 13 amino acids. V lost 6 bases to trimming and J lost 3 bases, with 12 bases between them. Per the germline V gene, CDR1 is MNHEY and CDR2 is SVGAGI. Here the CDR3 reads CASRLTVNYEQYF. The CDR3 DNA reads TGTGCCAGCAGGCTGACTGTAAACTACGAGCAGTACTTC.

In its sample, this clonotype was seen a few times. The chain combines TRBV10-3 with TRBJ2-7; TRBD1 or TRBD2 may be the D gene (6 bases each). This CDR3 has 13 residues. V gave up 10 bases and J gave up 2 bases, with 15 bases separating them. CDR1 is ENHRY and CDR2 is SYGVKD in the germline V gene. In DNA, the CDR3 is TGTGCCACCACCCCGGGGGCCCCCTACGAGCAGTACTTC. Protein product: CATTPGAPYEQYF.